Each of the 31 T cell receptor beta chains below was sequenced from the same sample in a study of molecular identifiers for immune sequencing clone quantification. TCRdb itself ran the PCR reads through MiXCR, one entry per CDR3 protein. The table lists hundreds of thousands of distinct CDR3 sequences, less than 30% of them singletons, with roughly 0.83% in the top ten. The sample was naive CD8+ T cells from blood, with Jurkat cell RNA spiked in. Subset: FACS-sorted CD8+CD4-CCR7+CD45RA+ naive T cells. These receptor sequences come from a human donor in good health. Some libraries in this study had Jurkat cell RNA spiked in.

Points on this clonotype: A junction boundary mismatches the germline segment, possibly from a read error. The genes are TRBV6-2 or TRBV6-3 and TRBJ1-5; D is perhaps TRBD1 (6 bases). CDR3 size: 15 residues. Germline V gene sequence: CDR1 MNHEY, CDR2 SVGEGT. The CDR3 protein is CASSFSGASNPPQHF. DNA of the CDR3: TGTGCCAGCAGCTTCTCGGGGGCGAGCAATCCGCCCCAGCATTTT.

The table lists this clonotype with a few counts. The genes are TRBV7-9 and TRBJ2-1, with 11 bases matching TRBD2. The V and J ends lost 5 bases and 9 bases, in that order; junction bases with no gene match: 9. Germline CDR1 SEHNR, CDR2 FQNEAQ (reference sequence). CDR3 length: 15 residues. CDR3 bases: TGTGCCAGCAGCGGATTGACTAGCGGGAAGGGTGAGCAGTTCTTC. Residues: CASSGLTSGKGEQFF.

In this sample, this clonotype turned up many times. The chain employs TRBV27 and TRBJ2-7; 10 nucleotides line up with TRBD1. This CDR3 is built from 14 residues. The V and J ends lost 5 bases and 3 bases, in that order; junction bases with no gene match: 4. Germline-derived CDR1 and CDR2 are MNHEY and SMNVEV (reference sequence). CDR3 amino acids: CASSAGQGFYEQYF. The CDR3 bases are TGTGCCAGCAGTGCGGGACAGGGGTTCTACGAGCAGTACTTC.

This rearrangement joins TRBV7-2 to TRBJ2-2; D perhaps matches TRBD2 (6 bases). In germline, CDR1 is SGHTA, CDR2 FQGNSA. Deletions cut 8 bases from V and 6 bases from J, with 16 bases between. The CDR3 is 14 amino acids. CDR3 region: CASGLGTPAGELFF. The CDR3 bases are TGTGCCAGCGGCCTGGGGACTCCAGCCGGGGAGCTGTTTTTT.

There are many counts of this clonotype. The V gene is TRBV29-1, the J gene TRBJ2-7, with D uncertain. The germline V and J ends were trimmed by 0 bases and 2 bases, with 14 bases remaining between them. The CDR3 consists of 15 residues. Germline loops: CDR1 SQVTM, CDR2 ANQGSEA. Here the CDR3 DNA reads TGCAGCGTTGAAGACGAGGCCGGAAGTGCCTACGAGCAGTACTTC. Translating gives CSVEDEAGSAYEQYF.

V is TRBV19 and J is TRBJ2-1; unclear D gene. Per germline, CDR1 LNHDA and CDR2 SQIVND (reference sequence). The CDR3 has 11 residues. Trimming shortened V by 3 bases and J by 10 bases, and 7 bases separated the two germline ends. CDR3 sequence reads: CASSMVGEQFF. The CDR3 DNA follows: TGTGCCAGTAGTATGGTGGGGGAGCAGTTCTTC.

Concerning this clonotype: This may be a read error, as it is one base from a much larger clone. The chain's CDR3 is CASNYSGDPYNEQFF. CDR3 in DNA: TGTGCCAGCAATTACTCGGGAGACCCATACAATGAGCAGTTCTTC. The J gene is TRBJ2-1, the V gene TRBV6-5; possibly TRBD2 for D (6 bases). CDR1 MNHEY and CDR2 SVGAGI come from the germline V gene. The CDR3 runs 15 residues.

The V and J genes are TRBV12-3 or TRBV12-4 and TRBJ2-5; D possibly corresponds to TRBD2 (5 bases). V was cut by 1 base and J by 5 bases, with 14 bases left in between. The CDR3 runs 15 residues. The chain's CDR3 is CASSLGISSVETQYF. The DNA of the CDR3 is TGTGCCAGCAGTTTAGGGATTAGTAGCGTGGAGACCCAGTACTTC.

About this clonotype itself: A clone one base away is much larger, so this may be a read error. The chain has TRBV6-5 and TRBJ2-7; TRBD1 matches 10 bases. Per germline, CDR1 MNHEY and CDR2 SVGAGI. CDR3 length equals 15 residues. Written as DNA, the CDR3 is TGTGCCAGCAGTTCCACGACAGGGGGCTATTACGAGCTGTACTTC. Amino acid sequence: CASSSTTGGYYELYF.

This clonotype was observed at least ten times. V gene TRBV4-3 combines with J gene TRBJ2-2; D uncertain. This CDR3 is built from 15 residues. Germline CDR1 is LGHNA and CDR2 is YSLEER. V gave up 0 bases and J gave up 1 base, with 6 bases separating them. The CDR3 protein is CASSQDLWNTGELFF. CDR3 sequence (DNA): TGCGCCAGCAGCCAAGATCTTTGGAACACCGGGGAGCTGTTTTTT.

In this sample, this clonotype turned up once. One end of the junction varies from germline; a read error may be responsible. V is TRBV7-8 and J is TRBJ1-4; the D gene is possibly TRBD1 (6 bases). The germline V gene has CDR1 SGHVS and CDR2 FQNEAQ. The CDR3 loop spans 15 amino acids. As DNA, the CDR3 is TGTGCCCGCAGCTTAGAAGCAGGGGTGGGTGAAAAACTGTTTTTT. Amino acids: CARSLEAGVGEKLFF.

Here the CDR3 reads CASSYWTRSVAEQYF. The CDR3, as DNA: TGTGCCAGCAGCTACTGGACTAGATCGGTCGCCGAGCAGTACTTC. This chain connects TRBV9 to TRBJ2-7; 7 bases map to TRBD2. The CDR3 totals 15 residues. Trimming cost V 4 bases and J 6 bases; bases outside gene matches: 13. Per germline, CDR1 SGDLS and CDR2 YYNGEE.

This clonotype has only a few counts. V and J are TRBV19 and TRBJ2-2; D may match TRBD1 or TRBD2 (5 bases each). V was trimmed by 4 bases and J by 4 bases, leaving 16 bases between them. The germline V gene has CDR1 LNHDA and CDR2 SQIVND (reference sequence). The CDR3 covers 16 residues. CDR3: CASSTPPGLGTGELFF. The CDR3 nucleotides are TGTGCCAGTAGTACTCCGCCGGGGCTGGGCACCGGGGAGCTGTTTTTT.

There are a few counts of this clonotype. This chain uses TRBV4-1 with TRBJ1-4, with unresolved D. The V end was cut by 3 bases, the J end by 0 bases, with 5 bases between. In germline, CDR1 is MGHRA, CDR2 YSYEKL. The CDR3 length is 14 residues. The CDR3 is CASSQGSTNEKLFF. CDR3 nucleotide sequence: TGCGCCAGCAGCCAGGGCTCAACTAATGAAAAACTGTTTTTT.

This clonotype was recorded a few times. The chain recombines TRBV6-5 with TRBJ1-1; D is unresolved. Germline V gene lookup returns CDR1 MNHEY and CDR2 SVGAGI. CDR3 length: 13 residues. Trimming pared 0 bases from V and 4 bases from J, leaving 6 bases between. The CDR3 spells CASSYSPGTEAFF. Here the CDR3 DNA reads TGTGCCAGCAGTTACTCCCCAGGCACTGAAGCTTTCTTT.

With regard to this clonotype: A read error is possible here, since a much larger clone lies one base away. The V and J genes are TRBV7-2 and TRBJ2-5, with 10 bases aligning to TRBD1. The length of the CDR3 is 16 residues. V was clipped by 8 bases and J by 4 bases; unmatched bases: 13. CDR1 and CDR2 from the germline V gene are SGHTA and FQGNSA. The CDR3 spells CASRAERQGARETQYF. Here the CDR3 DNA reads TGTGCCAGCCGCGCAGAAAGACAGGGGGCGCGAGAGACCCAGTACTTC.

This clonotype was seen at least ten times. The V call is TRBV6-1, the J call TRBJ2-3; no definite D call. This CDR3 contains 15 residues. V was shortened by 0 bases and J by 4 bases, with 11 bases between the two germline ends. Germline assignment: CDR1 MNHNS and CDR2 SASEGT. CDR3 in DNA: TGTGCCAGCAGTGAAGCGCATTTAGCCGCAGATACGCAGTATTTT. Its translation: CASSEAHLAADTQYF.

This clonotype was found a few times. The chain links TRBV4-3 to TRBJ2-3, with 7 bases lining up with TRBD1. The trim removed 0 bases at V and 1 base at J, leaving 4 bases unmatched. The length of the CDR3 is 16 residues. Germline CDR1 reads LGHNA; CDR2 reads YSLEER. The CDR3 DNA follows: TGCGCCAGCAGCCAAGATTCCGGGACAGGCACAGATACGCAGTATTTT. This sequence encodes CASSQDSGTGTDTQYF.

This clonotype occurred many times. The chain is built from TRBV19 and TRBJ1-2; D unclear. Germline CDR1 LNHDA, CDR2 SQIVND (reference sequence). The CDR3 has 14 amino acids. Trimming pared 2 bases from V and 2 bases from J, leaving 9 bases between. For the CDR3, the DNA is TGTGCCAGTAGTATATCCCGCGGGAACTATGGCTACACCTTC. This encodes CASSISRGNYGYTF.

On this clonotype: This may come from a read error, since a much larger clone is one base off. The chain has TRBV11-2 and TRBJ2-5, with 11 bases lining up with TRBD2. The CDR3 has 15 amino acids. With 5 bases clipped from V and 4 bases from J, the junction kept 6 bases outside the gene matches. Germline V CDR1 and CDR2: SGHAT, FQNNGV. The CDR3 coding sequence is TGTGCCAGCAGCCCCGGGACTAGCGGACCAGAGACCCAGTACTTC. This encodes CASSPGTSGPETQYF.

This clonotype was seen at least ten times. The chain links TRBV29-1 to TRBJ2-3; 12 bases map to TRBD2. The CDR3 length is 14 residues. Trimming at V came to 4 bases and at J to 5 bases, leaving 4 bases not matched to a gene. CDR1 and CDR2 from the germline V gene are SQVTM and ANQGSEA. CDR3 bases: TGCAGCGTTGCATGGACTAGCGGGATAGATACGCAGTATTTT. This encodes CSVAWTSGIDTQYF.

This clonotype turned up a few times. The V gene is TRBV11-3, the J gene TRBJ1-1; D unclear. CDR3 size: 14 residues. The germline V and J ends were trimmed by 11 bases and 11 bases, with 27 bases remaining between them. The germline V gene encodes CDR1 SGHNT and CDR2 YENEEA. The CDR3, as DNA: TGTGCCGGTATACGAGGGAGACGCCGATCCAATGCTTTCTTT. Amino acids: CAGIRGRRRSNAFF.

The chain employs TRBV19 and TRBJ2-3; D not resolved. From germline, CDR1 is LNHDA and CDR2 SQIVND (reference sequence). The V end lost 5 bases, the J end lost 2 bases, and 14 bases lay between the germline ends. The CDR3 consists of 15 residues. Here the CDR3 DNA reads TGTGCCAGTAGTCCTGAGGCCCACCACACAGATACGCAGTATTTT. It specifies CASSPEAHHTDTQYF.

The chain uses TRBV5-1 and TRBJ2-3; no clear D. The CDR3 is 12 residues long. V lost 4 bases, J lost 8 bases, and 11 bases lay in between. Germline values: CDR1 SGHRS, CDR2 YFSETQ. The CDR3 DNA sequence: TGCGCCAGCAGCGGGGATGTTGGTACGCAGTATTTT. This translates into CASSGDVGTQYF.

The chain recombines TRBV23-1 with TRBJ2-7, with 7 bases identical to TRBD1. TRBV23-1 is labeled an ORF, and its function is uncertain. This CDR3 has 14 residues. J was trimmed by 3 bases and V by 3 bases; bases with no gene match: 5. The CDR3 DNA is TGCGCCAGCAGTCAGGCCGGGACAGACTACGAGCAGTACTTC. Protein sequence: CASSQAGTDYEQYF.

With regard to this clonotype: The conserved phenylalanine or tryptophan normally closing the CDR3 is absent here, so this likely arose from a read error. The V gene is TRBV13, the J gene TRBJ2-7; 7 bases are shared with TRBD1. Germline V gene lookup returns CDR1 PRHDT and CDR2 FYEKMQ (reference sequence). V dropped 5 bases and J dropped 4; count of bases not matched to a gene: 11. The CDR3 runs to 15 residues. DNA of the CDR3: TGTGCCAGCAGCCAAGGGGGCGGATTAGGGTACGAGCAGTACCTC. Protein sequence: CASSQGGGLGYEQYL.

This clonotype was seen many times. The chain has TRBV7-9 and TRBJ2-5, with TRBD2 matching over 9 bases. Germline CDR1 is SEHNR and CDR2 is FQNEAQ (reference sequence). This CDR3 contains 16 residues. V was pared by 5 bases and J by 4 bases, with 11 bases of the junction left unmatched. In DNA form, the CDR3 reads TGTGCCAGCAGCCCCGAATCTCTAGCGGGAATAGAGACCCAGTACTTC. Its protein product is CASSPESLAGIETQYF. The entire variable domain, with the rest obtained from reference TRBV7-9 and TRBJ2-5, is as follows: DTGVSQNPRHKITKRGQNVTFRCDPISEHNRLYWYRQTLGQGPEFLTYFQNEAQLEKSRLLSDRFSAERPKGSFSTLEIQRTEQGDSAMYLCASSPESLAGIETQYFGPGTRLLVL.

This clonotype was found a few times. The chain combines TRBV5-1 with TRBJ2-7; 10 bases map to TRBD1. The CDR3 length is 15 residues. V shed 4 bases, J shed 7 bases, and the junction held 11 bases outside the gene matches. Germline assignment: CDR1 SGHRS and CDR2 YFSETQ. The CDR3 nucleotides read TGCGCCAGCAGCCCGGGACAGGGGCCCGCGTGGGAGCAGTACTTC. Translating it yields CASSPGQGPAWEQYF.

This clonotype was seen many times. V usage is TRBV4-1 and J usage is TRBJ1-1; tentatively, D is TRBD1 (6 bases). The V end lost 4 bases, the J end lost 1 base, and 13 bases lay between the germline ends. CDR3 length equals 15 residues. Germline V lookup: CDR1 MGHRA, CDR2 YSYEKL. CDR3: CASSPVRGPNTEAFF. CDR3 nucleotides: TGCGCCAGCAGCCCAGTCAGGGGTCCGAACACTGAAGCTTTCTTT.

This rearrangement joins TRBV27 to TRBJ2-7; 8 nucleotides line up with TRBD2. The V gene's germline CDR1 is MNHEY and CDR2 SMNVEV (reference sequence). CDR3 length equals 17 residues. The V segment lost 4 bases and the J segment 0 bases; nucleotides outside the gene matches: 11. The CDR3, as DNA: TGTGCCAGCAGTTCCCGGGGGGGACATATTCCCTCCTACGAGCAGTACTTC. Translating it yields CASSSRGGHIPSYEQYF.

This chain uses TRBV20-1 with TRBJ2-1; unclear D gene. The germline V and J ends were trimmed by 7 bases and 4 bases, with 17 bases remaining between them. Germline assignment: CDR1 DFQATT and CDR2 SNEGSKA (reference sequence). The CDR3 is 14 residues long. CDR3 bases: TGCAGTGATAGGAACGTTAGTGAGTACAATGAGCAGTTCTTC. This sequence encodes CSDRNVSEYNEQFF.